This T cell receptor (beta chain) came from a study of cytomegalovirus exposure and HLA in healthy donors. About the study: Roughly 180 million T cells yielded approximately 100 million unique TCR beta sequences, as an earlier analysis found. Findings of the study overall: A missense variant in DCLRE1C was later tied to TCR beta V- and J-gene trimming.

For this clone: No antigen is known for it.

13 Jbeta primers and 60 Vbeta primers were used for the PCR. The repertoire was sequenced with immunoSEQ multiplex PCR; TCRdb's copy has only in-frame clones and lacks some. The table records some 110,000 clones, 82% of them present only once. Deletions cut 4 bases from V and 0 bases from J, with 8 bases between. Germline-derived CDR1 and CDR2 are SGHRS and YFSETQ. This CDR3 comprises 15 residues. This TCR was sampled from a man aged 25 to 45 in good health and CMV-seropositive. V usage is TRBV5-1 and J usage is TRBJ2-6; D gene uncertain. Sequencing input: PBMCs. Here the CDR3 reads CASSQTVSGANVLTF. The CDR3 nucleotides are TGCGCCAGCAGCCAAACAGTCTCTGGGGCCAACGTCCTGACTTTC.